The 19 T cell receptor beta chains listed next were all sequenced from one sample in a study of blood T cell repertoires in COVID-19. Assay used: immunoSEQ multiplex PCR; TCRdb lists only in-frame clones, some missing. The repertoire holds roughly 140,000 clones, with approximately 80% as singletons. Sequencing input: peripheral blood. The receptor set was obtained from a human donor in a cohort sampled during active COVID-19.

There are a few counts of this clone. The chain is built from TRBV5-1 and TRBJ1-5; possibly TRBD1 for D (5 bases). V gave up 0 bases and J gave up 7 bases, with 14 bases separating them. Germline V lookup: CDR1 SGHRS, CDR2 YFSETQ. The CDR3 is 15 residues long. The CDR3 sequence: CASSLDGQGGQPQHF. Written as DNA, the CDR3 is TGCGCCAGCAGCTTGGATGGGCAGGGCGGCCAGCCCCAGCATTTT.

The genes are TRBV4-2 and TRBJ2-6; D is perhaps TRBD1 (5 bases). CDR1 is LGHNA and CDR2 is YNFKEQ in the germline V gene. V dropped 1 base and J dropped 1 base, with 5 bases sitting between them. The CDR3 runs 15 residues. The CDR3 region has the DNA TGTGCCAGCAGCCAAGCAGGGTCTGGGGCCAACGTCCTGACTTTC. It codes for CASSQAGSGANVLTF.

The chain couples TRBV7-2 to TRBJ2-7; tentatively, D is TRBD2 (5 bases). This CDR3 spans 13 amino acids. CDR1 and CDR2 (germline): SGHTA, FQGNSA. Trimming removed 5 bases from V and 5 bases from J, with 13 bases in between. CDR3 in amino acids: CASSPQRRHEQYF. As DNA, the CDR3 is TGTGCCAGCAGCCCACAAAGGAGGCACGAGCAGTACTTC.

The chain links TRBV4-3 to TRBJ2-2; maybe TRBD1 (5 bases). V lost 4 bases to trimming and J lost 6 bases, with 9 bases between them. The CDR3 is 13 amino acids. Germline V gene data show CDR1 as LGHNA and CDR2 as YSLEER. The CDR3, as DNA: TGCGCCAGCAGCCTACAAGGGGCCGGGGAGCTGTTTTTT. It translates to CASSLQGAGELFF.

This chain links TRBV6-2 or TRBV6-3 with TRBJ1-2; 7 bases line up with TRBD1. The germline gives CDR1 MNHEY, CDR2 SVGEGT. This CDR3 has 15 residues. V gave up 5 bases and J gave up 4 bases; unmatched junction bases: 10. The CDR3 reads CASSVREGAVYGYTF. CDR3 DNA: TGTGCCAGCAGTGTACGTGAGGGGGCGGTCTATGGCTACACCTTC.

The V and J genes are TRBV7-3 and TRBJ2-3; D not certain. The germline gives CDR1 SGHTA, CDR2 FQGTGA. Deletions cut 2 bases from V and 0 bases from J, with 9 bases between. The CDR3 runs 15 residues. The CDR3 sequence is CASSLSRFSTDTQYF. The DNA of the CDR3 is TGTGCCAGCAGCTTATCCAGGTTCAGCACAGATACGCAGTATTTT.

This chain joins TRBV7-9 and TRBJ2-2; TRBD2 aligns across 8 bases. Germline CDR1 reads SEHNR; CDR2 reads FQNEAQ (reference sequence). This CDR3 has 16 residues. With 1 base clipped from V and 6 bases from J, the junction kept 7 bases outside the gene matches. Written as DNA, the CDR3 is TGTGCCAGCAGCTTAGTTTCCGGGACTAGATCCGGGGAGCTGTTTTTT. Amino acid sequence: CASSLVSGTRSGELFF.

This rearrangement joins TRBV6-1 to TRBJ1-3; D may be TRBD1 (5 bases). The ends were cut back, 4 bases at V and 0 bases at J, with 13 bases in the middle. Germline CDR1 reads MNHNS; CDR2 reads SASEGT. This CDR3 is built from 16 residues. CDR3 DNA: TGTGCCAGCAGTGTGGCAGGGCCGTCCTCTGGAAACACCATATATTTT. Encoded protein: CASSVAGPSSGNTIYF.

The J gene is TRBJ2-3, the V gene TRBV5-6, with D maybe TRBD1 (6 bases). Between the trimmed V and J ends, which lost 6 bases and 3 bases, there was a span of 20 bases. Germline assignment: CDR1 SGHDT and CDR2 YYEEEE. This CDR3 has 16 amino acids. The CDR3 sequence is CASTIGGGQGTDTQYF. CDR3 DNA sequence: TGTGCCAGCACCATTGGGGGTGGGCAGGGGACAGATACGCAGTATTTT.

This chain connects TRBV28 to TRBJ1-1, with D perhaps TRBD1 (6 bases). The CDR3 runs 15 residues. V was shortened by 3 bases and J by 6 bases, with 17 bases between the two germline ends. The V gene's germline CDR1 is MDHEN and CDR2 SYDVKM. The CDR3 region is CASSFLRGAGAEAFF. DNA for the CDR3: TGTGCCAGCAGTTTTCTCCGGGGGGCAGGTGCTGAAGCTTTCTTT.

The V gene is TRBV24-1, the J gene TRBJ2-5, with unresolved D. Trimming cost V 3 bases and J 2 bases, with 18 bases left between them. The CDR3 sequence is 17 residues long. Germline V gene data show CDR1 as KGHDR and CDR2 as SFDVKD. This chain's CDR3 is CATSDLPIGRKQETQYF. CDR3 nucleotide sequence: TGTGCCACCAGTGATCTCCCCATCGGTCGAAAACAAGAGACCCAGTACTTC.

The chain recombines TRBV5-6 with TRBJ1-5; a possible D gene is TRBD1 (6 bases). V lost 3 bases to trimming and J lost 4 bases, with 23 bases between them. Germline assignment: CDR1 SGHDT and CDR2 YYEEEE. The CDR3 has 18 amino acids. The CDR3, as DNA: TGTGCCAGCAGCTCCTACAGTGGAAGGGGGGGCGTTAATCAGCCCCAGCATTTT. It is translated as CASSSYSGRGGVNQPQHF.

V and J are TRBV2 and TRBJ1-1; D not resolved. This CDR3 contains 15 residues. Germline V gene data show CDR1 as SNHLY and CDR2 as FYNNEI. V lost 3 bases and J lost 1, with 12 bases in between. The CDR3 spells CASSERRGRNTEAFF. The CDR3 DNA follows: TGTGCCAGCAGTGAGAGGCGGGGTAGGAACACTGAAGCTTTCTTT.

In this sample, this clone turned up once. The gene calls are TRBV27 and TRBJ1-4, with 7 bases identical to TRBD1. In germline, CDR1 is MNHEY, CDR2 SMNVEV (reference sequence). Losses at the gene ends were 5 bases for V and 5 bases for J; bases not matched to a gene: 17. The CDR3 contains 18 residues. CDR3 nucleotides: TGTGCCAGCAGTCCCATCGCCCCTCTGACAGGGCCCAATGAAAAACTGTTTTTT. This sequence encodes CASSPIAPLTGPNEKLFF.

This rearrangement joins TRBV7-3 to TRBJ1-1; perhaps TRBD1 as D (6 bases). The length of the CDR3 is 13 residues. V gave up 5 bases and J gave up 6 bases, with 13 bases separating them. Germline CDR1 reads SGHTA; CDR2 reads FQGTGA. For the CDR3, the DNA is TGTGCCAGCAGCCGCTCCAGGGGCGCTGAAGCTTTCTTT. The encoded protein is CASSRSRGAEAFF.

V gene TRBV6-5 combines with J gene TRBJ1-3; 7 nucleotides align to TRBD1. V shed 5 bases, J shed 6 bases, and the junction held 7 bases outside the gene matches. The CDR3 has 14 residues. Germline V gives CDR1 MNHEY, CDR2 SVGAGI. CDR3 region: CASSLGQVENTIYF. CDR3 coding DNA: TGTGCCAGCAGTCTAGGACAGGTCGAAAACACCATATATTTT.

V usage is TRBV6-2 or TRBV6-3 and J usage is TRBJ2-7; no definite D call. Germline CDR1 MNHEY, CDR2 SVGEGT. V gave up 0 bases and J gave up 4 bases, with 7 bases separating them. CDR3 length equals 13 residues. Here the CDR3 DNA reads TGTGCCAGCAGTTACTCCAACTGGTACGAGCAGTACTTC. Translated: CASSYSNWYEQYF.

This CDR3 reads CASSQGQLSLMQYF. The CDR3 DNA is TGCGCCAGCAGCCAGGGCCAGTTGTCCCTTATGCAGTATTTT. V and J are TRBV4-3 and TRBJ2-3; no clear D. Trimming removed 3 bases from V and 11 bases from J, with 18 bases in between. This CDR3 region has 14 residues. The V gene's germline CDR1 is LGHNA and CDR2 YSLEER.

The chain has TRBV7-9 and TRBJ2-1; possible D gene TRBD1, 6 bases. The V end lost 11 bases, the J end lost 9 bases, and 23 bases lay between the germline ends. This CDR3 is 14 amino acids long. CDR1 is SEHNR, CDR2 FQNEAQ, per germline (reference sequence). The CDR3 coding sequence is TGTGCCCAACCAGGGAAACAGGGAACGGTTGAGCAGTTCTTC. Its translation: CAQPGKQGTVEQFF.